This T cell receptor (beta chain) is drawn from a study of cytomegalovirus exposure and HLA in healthy donors. Germline CDR1 is SQVTM and CDR2 is ANQGSEA. The CDR3 runs to 13 residues. With V trimmed by 3 bases and J by 5 bases, 6 bases remained unmatched. Vbeta (60) and Jbeta (13) primers were used in the PCR. Assay used: immunoSEQ multiplex PCR; TCRdb lists only in-frame clones, some missing. The sample includes 55,000 to 85,000 clones. Overall study findings and caveats: Reportedly, cytomegalovirus status was diagnosed with high sensitivity and specificity.

Each of the donors was a healthy bone marrow donor. Worth noting for this clone: Its target is not known.

This receptor was identified in a female donor in good health and CMV-seropositive. Sample: PBMCs. This sequence joins TRBV29-1 and TRBJ2-7, with 8 bases identical to TRBD1. CDR3 sequence (DNA): TGCAGCGTTGAGTTGGACAGGGTACACGAGCAGTACTTC. It codes for CSVELDRVHEQYF.